This T cell receptor beta chain was captured by sequencing in a study of blood T cell repertoires in COVID-19. Study details: From T cells, B-cell-depleted T cells, or PBMCs came the material, which was cDNA or gDNA.

This clone was recorded only once. Germline values: CDR1 SEHNR, CDR2 FQNEAQ (reference sequence). This CDR3 has 16 amino acids. Trimming removed 5 bases at V and 0 bases at J, with 15 bases between. Source study methods: Quantification of nucleated cells was approximated via reference gene primer amplification. Measured with immunoSEQ multiplex PCR; TCRdb has only the in-frame clones, and not every one. V and J calls and clone size are as listed in that table; D and trimming were resolved from the DNA. The sample yields around 280,000 clones, approximately 86% seen once. This receptor was obtained from a woman aged 25 to 45 who had recovered from COVID-19. Sequencing was done on a sample of peripheral blood. V and J are TRBV7-9 and TRBJ2-3, with D unresolved. The CDR3 nucleotides read TGTGCCAGCAGCCTCCCTTGGGCAGGAAGCACAGATACGCAGTATTTT. This encodes CASSLPWAGSTDTQYF. The whole variable domain, remainder taken from reference TRBV7-9 and TRBJ2-3, is DTGVSQNPRHKITKRGQNVTFRCDPISEHNRLYWYRQTLGQGPEFLTYFQNEAQLEKSRLLSDRFSAERPKGSFSTLEIQRTEQGDSAMYLCASSLPWAGSTDTQYFGPGTRLTVL.